This note documents a single T cell receptor beta chain sequence. The sample holds a few counts of this clone. Its cognate antigen has yet to be identified. No base-level quality is on record; no much larger clone is a single base apart. The V and J ends are trimmed by 6 bases and 6 bases, leaving 17 bases between them. Sequences LGHDT (CDR1) and YNNKEL (CDR2) are obtained from the germline V gene (reference sequence). Taken from cysteine to phenylalanine, the CDR3 has 15 residues. Of all the DNA, just the CDR3 is kept, 45 bases in frame from base 1. One collaborating source in Seattle enrolled patients while the patients were actively infected and followed the patients over time throughout the course of disease. The collaborating institutions used their own protocols to collect whole blood in K2EDTA tubes. Collaborator samples were shipped for TCRbeta analysis as frozen whole blood, isolated PBMCs, or DNA extracted from either sample type.

The record originates from a study of blood T cell repertoires in COVID-19 (dated by TCRdb to about 2020). Looking at the study overall: Collaborator samples came from the United States, Italy and Spain and covered acute and convalescent phases of COVID-19. A de-identified subject ID, COVID-19 status, age in years and sex were almost always included in the sample metadata. The prospective study material was composed of cDNA or gDNA derived from T cells, B-cell-depleted T cells, or PBMCs. HLA class I and class II types, where available, came from metadata supplied by the sample provider rather than from assay-based typing. The samples were drawn from two sources: the first 160 participants of the ongoing ImmuneRACE study, and 1,254 subjects contributed by 6 global collaborators. Subjects who had been exposed to COVID-19, were actively infected with it, or had recovered from it provided the deeply sampled blood TCRbeta repertoires that made up the dataset. The repertoires were made available in a free public database intended to serve as a resource for research on the immune response to SARS-CoV-2.

Findings and caveats that apply to the study as a whole: The quantity of clinical and demographic metadata differed by source and by participant and was supplied without curation.

The immunoSEQ Assay, a bias-controlled multiplex PCR, was used to amplify TCRbeta CDR3 regions from genomic DNA. As for the authors' bioinformatics: The number of nucleated cells in each sample was estimated from the amplification of reference gene primers within the assay. To quantify the absolute abundance of each unique TCRbeta CDR3 rearrangement, sequence reads were collapsed and filtered. For each sample, productive Simpson clonality was calculated as the square root of Simpson's diversity index over productive rearrangements. This immuneACCESS table, as held by TCRdb, lists in-frame sequences with V and J called but not all clones. Of the missing ones, under half trace to an unresolved V gene in checked studies; the others have no known cause. The DNA gave D and trimming, while V, J and clone size come from that table. The sample has fewer than 250,000 clones on record, 80% to 90% of them singletons. 2% to 3% of the sample rests with the top ten.

The clonotype was recovered from a man younger than 40 with COVID-19, enrolled during active disease. The chain couples TRBV3-1 (or the pseudogene TRBV3-2) to TRBJ2-2, with TRBD2 tentatively as D gene (6 bases match). The sequenced sample was peripheral blood. The CDR3 here reads CASSPTTTSSGELFF. The nucleotide sequence reads TGTGCCAGCAGTCCGACCACGACTAGTTCCGGGGAGCTGTTTTTT.